This TCR beta chain was captured in a study of identical twins. This clonotype has a count of ten or more. As yet, its antigen is unknown. J was trimmed by 5 bases and V by 7 bases; bases with no gene match: 9. The germline gives CDR1 ENHRY, CDR2 SYGVKD. The CDR3 is made up of 16 amino acids. Study-wide points: Within beta out-of-frame sequences, the excess sharing observed between twins was weaker. Memory repertoires lacked the insertion deficit that abundant cord blood beta clonotypes showed. Models, which agreed with sharing between unrelated individuals, nonetheless underestimated the out-of-frame TCR alpha sharing seen in monozygotic twins.

A universal primer site came from template switching; cDNA carried unique molecular identifiers. TCRdb recomputed calls from the 5' RACE reads with MiXCR, one row per CDR3 protein. The table shows fewer than 550,000 distinct CDR3 sequences, with 12% to 15% occurring only once. The same specimen was also included in a second study, on yellow fever vaccine responses in identical twins.

The specimen sequenced was CD4+ T cells sorted from blood. This TCR was sampled from a woman under 30 in good health. V usage is TRBV10-3 and J usage is TRBJ2-3, with TRBD2 matching 13 bases. The CDR3: CAIKRGTSGDIDTQYF. The CDR3, as DNA: TGTGCCATCAAAAGAGGGACTAGCGGGGACATAGATACGCAGTATTTT.